This is a list of T cell receptor beta chains from one sample in a study of T cell changes during pregnancy in multiple sclerosis. The table came from immunoSEQ multiplex PCR; TCRdb's copy has only in-frame clones and leaves some out. The sample lists about 36,000 clones, roughly 93% occurring once. The specimen was CD4+ T cells from peripheral blood mononuclear cells, collected in the first trimester of pregnancy. The origin of the receptors is a female donor with multiple sclerosis, enrolled in a pregnancy study. Both conserved end residues are part of each CDR3. Each record gives: J gene, V gene, CDR3 protein.

>TRBJ1-3|TRBV5-1
CASSLGQTGNTIYF
>TRBJ1-5|TRBV7-2
CASSKVGGGNQPQHF
>TRBJ1-1|TRBV9
CASSPSMSGTEAFF
>TRBJ1-5|TRBV6-1
CASSWTGGTQPQHF
>TRBJ2-5|TRBV7-2
CASSRGETQYF
>TRBJ2-3|TRBV9
CASSESSTSRSYF
>TRBJ1-1|TRBV18
CASSQDRGRTEAFF
>TRBJ2-3|TRBV2
CASRGTGFTDTQYF
>TRBJ2-7|TRBV4-2
CASSPGLPSSYEQYF
>TRBJ2-5|TRBV6-1
CASSERRGGVKQETQYF
>TRBJ2-3|TRBV7-8
CASSPVGVSLSTDTQYF
>TRBJ2-3|TRBV18
CASSPPGVTDTQYF
>TRBJ2-7|TRBV7-8
CASSSSGGYEQYF
>TRBJ1-1|TRBV6-5
CASSLGQGATEAFF
>TRBJ2-5|TRBV7-2
CASSLAGRGTQETQYF
>TRBJ2-1|TRBV28
CASSSGGQGYNEQFF
>TRBJ2-3|TRBV7-2
CASGPRGRASTDTQYF
>TRBJ2-7|TRBV5-1
CASSPRTGGSYEQYF
>TRBJ1-5|TRBV6-1
CASSEARRQGPGPQHF
>TRBJ1-6|TRBV10-3
CAISEGRGLSNSPLHF
>TRBJ2-7|TRBV6-5
CASSYGTSGRELYF
>TRBJ1-3|TRBV2
CASSWRGSGNTIYF
>TRBJ1-1|TRBV2
CASSEGTPGRQAEAFF
>TRBJ2-7|TRBV5-8
CASSLGSLAGSSYEQYF
>TRBJ2-1|TRBV6-5
CASRGADRGRTEFF
>TRBJ2-7|TRBV19
CASSLRDRSYEQYF
>TRBJ1-1|TRBV6-5
CASSLRFSSTEAFF
>TRBJ2-1|TRBV7-9
CASSLGDSSGRDGNEQFF
>TRBJ2-3|TRBV4-2
CASSQDYTQYF
>TRBJ2-7|TRBV9
CASSPRDRGTYEQYF
>TRBJ1-5|TRBV19
CASSRTGVNQPQHF
>TRBJ2-1|TRBV6-5
CASRPAKGTYNEQFF
>TRBJ2-3|TRBV5-4
CASSFRQFTDTQYF
>TRBJ1-3|TRBV11-2
CASSSTGGTGNTIYF
>TRBJ2-1|TRBV30
CAWSSGRSYNEQFF
>TRBJ1-5|TRBV19
CASKTGDYSNQPQHF
>TRBJ2-3|TRBV30
CACPGLGYTDTQYF
>TRBJ1-3|TRBV5-4
CASSLPAGNTIYF
>TRBJ2-1|TRBV2
CASSDSGRASNEQFF
>TRBJ2-1|TRBV7-3
CASSFSNNEQFF
>TRBJ2-6|TRBV18
CASSPIEVSGGLSGANVLTF